The 23 T cell receptor beta chains reported below all come from one sample, sequenced in a study of cytomegalovirus exposure and HLA in healthy donors. PCR primers comprised 60 Vbeta and 13 Jbeta primers. TCRdb's table, derived via immunoSEQ multiplex PCR, lists solely in-frame clones and lacks some. This sample has roughly 190,000 clones; roughly four fifths occur once, and the top ten carry about 1.8%. The sequenced material came from PBMCs. The source is a man younger than 35 in good health and CMV-seronegative.

The chain recombines TRBV6-6 with TRBJ2-2; TRBD2 matches at 8 bases. This CDR3 region has 14 residues. The J segment lost 5 bases and the V segment lost 5 bases, leaving 4 bases of the junction unmatched. In germline, CDR1 is MNHNY, CDR2 SVGAGI (reference sequence). CDR3 loop: CASSVLAGTGELFF. The CDR3 region has the DNA TGTGCCAGCAGTGTCCTAGCGGGTACCGGGGAGCTGTTTTTT.

The chain carries TRBV11-2 and TRBJ2-3; 8 bases map to TRBD2. The CDR3 runs 15 residues. Germline V CDR1 and CDR2: SGHAT, FQNNGV. Unmatched junction bases numbered 4, after V lost 5 bases and J lost 0 bases. As DNA, the CDR3 is TGTGCCAGCAGCACGGGACTAGTGAGCACAGATACGCAGTATTTT. Amino acid sequence: CASSTGLVSTDTQYF.

The J gene is TRBJ1-5, the V gene TRBV4-3; TRBD1 is a possible D gene (6 bases). Germline lookup yields CDR1 LGHNA and CDR2 YSLEER. The CDR3 extends over 17 amino acids. V was trimmed by 0 bases and J by 7 bases, leaving 19 bases between them. The CDR3 region is CASSQDWGGPRAQPQHF. The DNA of the CDR3 is TGCGCCAGCAGCCAAGATTGGGGGGGCCCTAGGGCCCAGCCCCAGCATTTT.

The chain joins TRBV10-3 to TRBJ2-1, with D tentatively TRBD2 (6 bases). Trimming took 10 bases from V and 6 from J, leaving 19 bases between them. This CDR3 contains 14 residues. Germline V gene lookup returns CDR1 ENHRY and CDR2 SYGVKD. As DNA, the CDR3 is TGTGCCACGACGACACTAGCTTCTTTCAATGAGCAGTTCTTC. Translation gives CATTTLASFNEQFF.

The chain uses TRBV29-1 and TRBJ2-3, with D possibly being TRBD2 (6 bases). The CDR3 consists of 12 residues. Germline V gives CDR1 SQVTM, CDR2 ANQGSEA. Trimming took off 4 bases at V and 6 bases at J, with 11 bases between the two ends. This chain's CDR3 is CSVGAGGDTQYF. In DNA form, the CDR3 reads TGCAGCGTTGGCGCTGGAGGGGATACGCAGTATTTT.

This chain uses TRBV2 with TRBJ1-4; TRBD1 agrees at 8 bases. V shed 2 bases and J 5 bases; nucleotides not matched to a gene: 1. The germline V gene encodes CDR1 SNHLY and CDR2 FYNNEI. CDR3 length: 14 residues. CDR3 protein: CASSEQGANEKLFF. In nucleotides, the CDR3 is TGTGCCAGCAGTGAACAGGGGGCCAATGAAAAACTGTTTTTT.

This clone showed up just a few times. V gene TRBV6-1 combines with J gene TRBJ2-3, with 9 bases matching TRBD1. CDR1 is MNHNS, CDR2 SASEGT, per germline. J gave up 5 bases and V 7 bases, and 7 bases lay outside the gene matches. CDR3 length: 14 amino acids. CDR3 DNA sequence: TGTGCCAGCACTTGGGACAGGGTGGTAGATACGCAGTATTTT. It encodes CASTWDRVVDTQYF.

The chain has TRBV19 and TRBJ1-4; 7 bases line up with TRBD1. Germline CDR1 is LNHDA and CDR2 is SQIVND (reference sequence). Losses at the gene ends were 2 bases for V and 5 bases for J; bases not matched to a gene: 8. CDR3 length: 16 residues. CDR3: CASSISRDSSNEKLFF. The CDR3 DNA sequence: TGTGCCAGTAGTATAAGCCGGGACAGCTCCAATGAAAAACTGTTTTTT.

The rearrangement uses TRBV7-8 and TRBJ2-2, with 11 bases fitting TRBD1. CDR1 and CDR2 from the germline V gene are SGHVS and FQNEAQ. V lost 4 bases and J lost 5; bases outside the gene matches: 6. CDR3 length: 16 amino acids. CDR3 amino acids: CASSYGTGGSTGELFF. In DNA, the CDR3 is TGTGCCAGCAGCTACGGGACAGGGGGATCGACCGGGGAGCTGTTTTTT.

The chain has TRBV7-9 and TRBJ1-1; tentative D call: TRBD1 (6 bases). Germline CDR1 reads SEHNR; CDR2 reads FQNEAQ (reference sequence). V lost 6 bases and J lost 5, with 16 bases in between. The CDR3 is 14 residues long. This CDR3 reads CASRIGGVGTEAFF. CDR3 DNA sequence: TGTGCCAGCAGGATAGGGGGGGTAGGTACTGAAGCTTTCTTT. The full variable domain, rest sourced from reference TRBV7-9 and TRBJ1-1, is DTGVSQNPRHKITKRGQNVTFRCDPISEHNRLYWYRQTLGQGPEFLTYFQNEAQLEKSRLLSDRFSAERPKGSFSTLEIQRTEQGDSAMYLCASRIGGVGTEAFFGQGTRLTVV.

The chain uses TRBV27 and TRBJ2-4; the D gene is possibly TRBD2 (6 bases). The CDR3 runs 18 residues. Trimming took off 2 bases at V and 0 bases at J, with 17 bases between the two ends. Germline V gene data show CDR1 as MNHEY and CDR2 as SMNVEV (reference sequence). CDR3 nucleotide sequence: TGTGCCAGCAGTTTAGGCCCGGGGCGGGGCATAGCCAAAAACATTCAGTACTTC. Translating it yields CASSLGPGRGIAKNIQYF.

This chain joins TRBV5-1 and TRBJ2-6, with 8 bases identical to TRBD1. This CDR3 comprises 17 residues. V lost 4 bases to trimming and J lost 2 bases; unmatched junction nucleotides: 8. In germline, CDR1 is SGHRS, CDR2 YFSETQ. CDR3 residues: CASSPNPQGAGANVLTF. The CDR3 nucleotides are TGCGCCAGCAGCCCAAACCCACAGGGGGCTGGGGCCAACGTCCTGACTTTC.

The V and J genes are TRBV6-5 and TRBJ2-7; D gene ambiguous. Germline V gene data show CDR1 as MNHEY and CDR2 as SVGAGI. V dropped 0 bases and J dropped 3 bases, with 15 bases sitting between them. The CDR3 is made up of 16 amino acids. The CDR3 region has the DNA TGTGCCAGCAGTTACTCGTACTCTCGCCCTCTCTACGAGCAGTACTTC. Its translation is CASSYSYSRPLYEQYF.

This chain connects TRBV4-1 to TRBJ2-1; 9 bases align to TRBD1. The CDR3 covers 17 residues. The germline V gene has CDR1 MGHRA and CDR2 YSYEKL. V shed 4 bases, J shed 0 bases, and the junction held 7 bases outside the gene matches. CDR3 sequence: CASSPRAGQGSYNEQFF. CDR3 bases: TGCGCCAGCAGCCCTCGCGCGGGACAGGGCTCCTACAATGAGCAGTTCTTC.

The chain recombines TRBV6-6 with TRBJ1-1; D not resolved. CDR1 MNHNY and CDR2 SVGAGI come from the germline V gene (reference sequence). Trimming left V 6 bases short and J 0 bases short, with 5 bases between. The CDR3 sequence is 12 residues long. CDR3 in amino acids: CASRNMNTEAFF. CDR3 coding DNA: TGTGCCAGCAGAAACATGAACACTGAAGCTTTCTTT.

The genes are TRBV4-3 and TRBJ1-2; 8 bases match TRBD1. The CDR3 totals 16 residues. Germline V gene data show CDR1 as LGHNA and CDR2 as YSLEER. Unmatched junction bases numbered 6, after V lost 1 base and J lost 2 bases. The CDR3 sequence: CASSQALDRENYGYTF. The CDR3 region has the DNA TGCGCCAGCAGCCAAGCCCTGGACAGGGAAAACTATGGCTACACCTTC.

The chain carries TRBV30 and TRBJ1-2; D may be TRBD1 (5 bases). V was shortened by 4 bases and J by 4 bases, with 19 bases between the two germline ends. CDR3 length: 15 residues. Germline CDR1 and CDR2: GTSNPN and SVGIG (reference sequence). CDR3 amino acids: CAWKLNFDSFYGYTF. The CDR3 coding sequence is TGTGCCTGGAAATTAAATTTCGACAGCTTCTATGGCTACACCTTC.

In this sample, this clone turned up once. This chain connects TRBV28 to TRBJ2-3; 8 nucleotides align to TRBD1. The J segment lost 1 base and the V segment lost 8 bases, leaving 5 bases of the junction unmatched. The CDR3 spans 14 residues. Germline lookup yields CDR1 MDHEN and CDR2 SYDVKM. CDR3 DNA sequence: TGTGCCAGCCAGGGGGGACAGGGCACAGATACGCAGTATTTT. This encodes CASQGGQGTDTQYF.

The chain carries TRBV10-3 and TRBJ2-3; 10 nucleotides match TRBD1. V shed 6 bases, J shed 0 bases, and the junction held 3 bases outside the gene matches. Germline CDR1 and CDR2: ENHRY and SYGVKD. This CDR3 is built from 15 residues. The CDR3, as DNA: TGTGCCATCAGGGACAGGGGGACTAGCACAGATACGCAGTATTTT. Translation gives CAIRDRGTSTDTQYF.

The rearrangement joins TRBV21-1 to TRBJ2-1; TRBD2 was called by the table and not checked on the DNA. TRBV21-1 is listed as a pseudogene. The length of the CDR3 is 18 residues. The CDR3 sequence is CASSKGRGFGSGRHEQFF. The CDR3 coding sequence is TGTGCCAGCAGCAAAGGTAGAGGGTTCGGTAGCGGGAGACATGAGCAGTTCTTC.

Here the CDR3 DNA reads TGCGCCAGCAGCTTACCTACAGGGGTCACAGATACGCAGTATTTT. Translation: CASSLPTGVTDTQYF. This chain links TRBV5-1 with TRBJ2-3, with 7 bases lining up with TRBD1. Germline CDR1 is SGHRS and CDR2 is YFSETQ. J gave up 2 bases and V 2 bases, and 5 bases lay outside the gene matches. The CDR3 consists of 15 residues.

This clone appeared once. This sequence joins TRBV2 and TRBJ1-1, with D possibly TRBD1 on 5 matching bases. The ends were cut back, 5 bases at V and 6 bases at J, with 16 bases in the middle. Germline CDR1 SNHLY, CDR2 FYNNEI. The CDR3 contains 14 residues. The CDR3 loop reads CASSTLGGGPEAFF. The CDR3 DNA follows: TGTGCCAGCAGTACACTTGGGGGGGGTCCTGAAGCTTTCTTT.

The chain recombines TRBV15 with TRBJ2-1, with a possible D match to TRBD2 (5 bases). Per the germline V gene, CDR1 is LNHNV and CDR2 is YYDKDF (reference sequence). V dropped 0 bases and J dropped 5 bases, with 11 bases sitting between them. The CDR3 extends over 15 amino acids. The CDR3 here is CATSRDLGIHNEQFF. As DNA, the CDR3 is TGTGCCACCAGCAGAGATCTCGGGATTCACAATGAGCAGTTCTTC.